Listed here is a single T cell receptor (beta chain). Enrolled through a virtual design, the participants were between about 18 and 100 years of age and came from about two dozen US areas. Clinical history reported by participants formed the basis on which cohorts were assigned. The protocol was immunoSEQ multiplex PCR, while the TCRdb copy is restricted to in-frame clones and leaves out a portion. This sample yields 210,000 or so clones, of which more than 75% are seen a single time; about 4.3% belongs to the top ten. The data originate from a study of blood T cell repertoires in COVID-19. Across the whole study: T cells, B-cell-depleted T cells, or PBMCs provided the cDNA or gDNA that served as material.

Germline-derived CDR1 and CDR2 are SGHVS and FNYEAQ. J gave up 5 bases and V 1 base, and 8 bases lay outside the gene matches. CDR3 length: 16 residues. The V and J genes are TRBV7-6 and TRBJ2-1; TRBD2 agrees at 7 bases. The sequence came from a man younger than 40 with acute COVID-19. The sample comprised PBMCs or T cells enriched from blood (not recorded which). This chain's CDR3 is CASSLVRASGNNEQFF. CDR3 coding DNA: TGTGCCAGCAGCTTAGTAAGGGCTAGCGGAAACAATGAGCAGTTCTTC.